The 20 T cell receptor beta chains presented below share a single source sample, sequenced in a study of blood T cell repertoires in COVID-19. Some clones are missing from TCRdb's copy, which holds only in-frame ones; the method was immunoSEQ multiplex PCR. The sample has 200,000 to 250,000 clones, about four fifths seen once. The sample consisted of peripheral blood. These receptors all stem from a woman older than 75 with acute or convalescent COVID-19.

The chain carries TRBV7-8 and TRBJ1-6; D is perhaps TRBD1 (6 bases). Deletions cut 3 bases from V and 9 bases from J, with 15 bases between. This CDR3 spans 15 amino acids. Germline CDR1 is SGHVS and CDR2 is FQNEAQ. The CDR3 reads CASSLTRDKGSPLHF. The CDR3 DNA is TGTGCCAGCAGCTTGACCCGGGACAAAGGTTCACCCCTCCACTTT.

This clone was observed once. This rearrangement joins TRBV5-1 to TRBJ1-2, with TRBD1 matching over 8 bases. The CDR3 extends over 16 amino acids. Germline V gene sequence: CDR1 SGHRS, CDR2 YFSETQ. The J segment lost 8 bases and the V segment lost 0 bases, leaving 12 bases of the junction unmatched. CDR3 protein: CASSLVVGQVLLGYTF. DNA for the CDR3: TGCGCCAGCAGCTTGGTAGTGGGACAGGTTTTACTCGGCTACACCTTC.

The genes are TRBV2 and TRBJ2-3; D is possibly TRBD1 (6 bases). This CDR3 contains 16 residues. The V gene's germline CDR1 is SNHLY and CDR2 FYNNEI. V gave up 4 bases and J gave up 0 bases, with 14 bases separating them. The CDR3 spells CASSAEQGRSTDTQYF. CDR3 nucleotides: TGTGCCAGCAGTGCGGAACAGGGACGGAGCACAGATACGCAGTATTTT.

This clone has a single count. This rearrangement joins TRBV7-9 to TRBJ1-4; D unclear. Trimming removed 6 bases from V and 2 bases from J, with 13 bases in between. The CDR3 is 15 amino acids. Germline V gene lookup returns CDR1 SEHNR and CDR2 FQNEAQ (reference sequence). The CDR3 here is CASRGGRTTNEKLFF. CDR3 bases: TGTGCCAGCAGGGGCGGGCGGACTACTAATGAAAAACTGTTTTTT.

In this sample, this clone turned up a few times. The V gene is TRBV5-1, the J gene TRBJ1-1; D is ambiguous. V dropped 0 bases and J dropped 5 bases, with 11 bases sitting between them. The CDR3 runs 14 residues. In germline, CDR1 is SGHRS, CDR2 YFSETQ. CDR3: CASSLEVGRTEAFF. CDR3 nucleotides: TGCGCCAGCAGCTTGGAAGTCGGGAGGACTGAAGCTTTCTTT.

This clone was seen once. The chain has TRBV12-3 or TRBV12-4 and TRBJ1-4, with 7 nucleotides matching TRBD1. V was pared by 5 bases and J by 10 bases, with 7 bases of the junction left unmatched. The CDR3 is made up of 13 amino acids. CDR3 DNA sequence: TGTGCCAGCAGTGACAGACAGGGTGGAAAACTGTTTTTT. Translating gives CASSDRQGGKLFF.

The rearrangement links TRBV6-6 to TRBJ2-1; TRBD2 aligns across 9 bases. CDR1 is MNHNY, CDR2 SVGAGI, per germline (reference sequence). This CDR3 spans 16 amino acids. The V segment lost 4 bases and the J segment 9 bases; nucleotides outside the gene matches: 13. The CDR3 protein is CASSFTGAGGLGEQFF. Here the CDR3 DNA reads TGTGCCAGCAGTTTTACGGGAGCGGGGGGCCTGGGTGAGCAGTTCTTC.

V is TRBV28 and J is TRBJ1-2; D may be TRBD1 (5 bases). Trimming took 3 bases from V and 4 from J, leaving 15 bases between them. This CDR3 has 15 residues. Germline assignment: CDR1 MDHEN and CDR2 SYDVKM. CDR3 nucleotide sequence: TGTGCCAGCAGTTTTCCCCAGGGAATCGGCTATGGCTACACCTTC. Translation gives CASSFPQGIGYGYTF.

The rearrangement uses TRBV10-2 and TRBJ2-3; the D gene is possibly TRBD1 (6 bases). This CDR3 region has 17 residues. With 5 bases removed from V and 0 bases from J, the gap between germline ends came to 18 bases. Per germline, CDR1 WSHSY and CDR2 SAAADI. CDR3 region: CASSRSLGASSTDTQYF. The CDR3 coding sequence is TGCGCCAGCAGTCGATCATTGGGGGCCTCCAGCACAGATACGCAGTATTTT.

The chain links TRBV7-8 to TRBJ2-3; 7 bases align to TRBD1. This CDR3 spans 16 amino acids. V gave up 6 bases and J gave up 7 bases; unmatched junction bases: 16. CDR1 is SGHVS and CDR2 is FQNEAQ in the germline V gene. CDR3 protein: CASSPVIGTAPHTQYF. DNA of the CDR3: TGTGCCAGCAGTCCCGTTATCGGGACAGCTCCCCATACGCAGTATTTT.

V gene TRBV27 combines with J gene TRBJ1-3, with D maybe TRBD1 (5 bases). Trimming took 0 bases from V and 4 from J, leaving 7 bases between them. The CDR3 contains 14 residues. In germline, CDR1 is MNHEY, CDR2 SMNVEV (reference sequence). CDR3 protein: CASSLSTGGNTIYF. The CDR3 DNA is TGTGCCAGCAGTTTATCAACAGGAGGAAACACCATATATTTT.

The V gene is TRBV3-1 (or the pseudogene TRBV3-2), the J gene TRBJ2-3; D gene ambiguous. The V gene lost 2 bases and the J gene lost 3 bases, with 12 bases spanning the gap. This CDR3 has 15 residues. The germline gives CDR1 LGHDT, CDR2 YNNKEL (reference sequence). CDR3 region: CASSQMIVGTDTQYF. The CDR3 DNA reads as TGTGCCAGCAGCCAAATGATAGTCGGTACAGATACGCAGTATTTT.

The chain employs TRBV6-1 and TRBJ1-4, with a possible D match to TRBD1 (5 bases). V shed 0 bases and J shed 2 bases, with 13 bases lying between them. Germline V CDR1 and CDR2: MNHNS, SASEGT. The CDR3 extends over 17 amino acids. The DNA for the CDR3 is TGTGCCAGCAGTGAAGCGTGGGGCGCGGCTACTAATGAAAAACTGTTTTTT. Translating it yields CASSEAWGAATNEKLFF.

This chain joins TRBV7-2 and TRBJ2-1; D is unclear. CDR1 SGHTA and CDR2 FQGNSA come from the germline V gene. Trimming stripped 5 bases from V and 9 bases from J, with 20 bases between. The length of the CDR3 is 15 residues. The CDR3 DNA is TGTGCCAGCAGCCGGTCCTCAGGAATCACCGCTGAGCAGTTCTTC. Translating gives CASSRSSGITAEQFF.

V is TRBV25-1 and J is TRBJ2-5, with TRBD2 matching over 13 bases. This CDR3 is 16 amino acids long. The junction had 4 bases not matched to a gene; V was cut back by 2 bases and J by 4 bases. Germline V gene sequence: CDR1 MGHDK, CDR2 SYGVNS. The CDR3 sequence: CASSERLAGGGETQYF. CDR3 nucleotides: TGTGCCAGCAGTGAAAGACTAGCGGGGGGTGGAGAGACCCAGTACTTC. Based on the CDR3 plus reference TRBV25-1 and TRBJ2-5, the full variable domain is EADIYQTPRYLVIGTGKKITLECSQTMGHDKMYWYQQDPGMELHLIHYSYGVNSTEKGDLSSESTVSRIRTEHFPLTLESARPSHTSQYLCASSERLAGGGETQYFGPGTRLLVL.

This clone was counted a single time. The rearrangement joins TRBV3-1 (or the pseudogene TRBV3-2) to TRBJ1-4, with 8 bases fitting TRBD1. This CDR3 spans 17 amino acids. CDR1 and CDR2 from the germline V gene are LGHDT and YNNKEL (reference sequence). After removal of 4 bases from V and 5 bases from J, the junction contained 12 bases not matched to a gene. The CDR3 spells CASSLGQGRPPNEKLFF. The DNA for the CDR3 is TGTGCCAGCAGCCTAGGACAGGGTCGCCCACCCAATGAAAAACTGTTTTTT.

The genes are TRBV20-1 and TRBJ2-7; possible D gene TRBD2, 5 bases. Trimming removed 5 bases at V and 4 bases at J, with 9 bases between. The CDR3 has 11 amino acids. Germline lookup yields CDR1 DFQATT and CDR2 SNEGSKA (reference sequence). The CDR3 loop is CSARTEYEQYF. In nucleotides, the CDR3 is TGCAGTGCTCGGACTGAGTACGAGCAGTACTTC.

This chain joins TRBV3-1 (or the pseudogene TRBV3-2) and TRBJ2-7, with 7 bases lining up with TRBD2. The CDR3 is 14 residues long. Germline CDR1 reads LGHDT; CDR2 reads YNNKEL (reference sequence). V was pared by 1 base and J by 1 base, with 1 base of the junction left unmatched. The CDR3 DNA sequence: TGTGCCAGCAGCCAAGGGGGGGGATCCTACGAGCAGTACTTC. Amino acid sequence: CASSQGGGSYEQYF.

The chain employs TRBV19 and TRBJ1-1; a possible D gene is TRBD1 (6 bases). The germline V and J ends were trimmed by 3 bases and 2 bases, with 10 bases remaining between them. The germline gives CDR1 LNHDA, CDR2 SQIVND (reference sequence). CDR3 length: 14 residues. The CDR3 protein is CASSMTGPNTEAFF. In DNA, the CDR3 is TGTGCCAGTAGTATGACAGGCCCTAACACTGAAGCTTTCTTT.

The chain recombines TRBV5-6 with TRBJ2-2, with 8 bases fitting TRBD1. V shed 3 bases, J shed 6 bases, and the junction held 10 bases outside the gene matches. The CDR3 is 16 amino acids. Germline V gene lookup returns CDR1 SGHDT and CDR2 YYEEEE. This CDR3 is CASSWGTGVSPGELFF. CDR3 DNA sequence: TGTGCCAGCAGCTGGGGGACAGGAGTTTCGCCCGGGGAGCTGTTTTTT.